This T cell receptor beta chain was sequenced during a study of T-cell reconstitution after alpha-beta-depleted transplantation in children. A remark on this clonotype: What it binds is not known.

Unique molecular identifiers were used in preparing the TCRbeta library. MiXCR, run by TCRdb on the PCR reads, gives a single entry per CDR3 protein. The sample contains some 300,000 distinct CDR3 sequences, about a tenth of which appear only once. Study-level findings and limits: Counts and diversity of T cells one year after transplant came mostly from newly produced T cells. There were some patients whose high TCRbeta diversity at day 60 came from surviving recipient T cells and thymic progenitors. Expanded graft clones, several hundred of them, were reportedly the source of alpha-beta T cells about two months after transplant.

The CDR3 totals 15 residues. Germline V gene sequence: CDR1 DFQATT, CDR2 SNEGSKA (reference sequence). Trimming took off 1 base at V and 4 bases at J, with 16 bases between the two ends. Here the sequenced sample was PBMCs, taken before TCRalphabeta/CD19-depleted stem cell transplant. The genes are TRBV20-1 and TRBJ2-5, with a weak D call TRBD1 (5 bases). This TCR was recovered from a boy under three years old with acute myeloid leukemia, due to receive a stem cell transplant. CDR3 DNA sequence: TGCAGTGCTAGAGCACCCAGGGAAAGTAGAGAGACCCAGTACTTC. Its translation is CSARAPRESRETQYF.